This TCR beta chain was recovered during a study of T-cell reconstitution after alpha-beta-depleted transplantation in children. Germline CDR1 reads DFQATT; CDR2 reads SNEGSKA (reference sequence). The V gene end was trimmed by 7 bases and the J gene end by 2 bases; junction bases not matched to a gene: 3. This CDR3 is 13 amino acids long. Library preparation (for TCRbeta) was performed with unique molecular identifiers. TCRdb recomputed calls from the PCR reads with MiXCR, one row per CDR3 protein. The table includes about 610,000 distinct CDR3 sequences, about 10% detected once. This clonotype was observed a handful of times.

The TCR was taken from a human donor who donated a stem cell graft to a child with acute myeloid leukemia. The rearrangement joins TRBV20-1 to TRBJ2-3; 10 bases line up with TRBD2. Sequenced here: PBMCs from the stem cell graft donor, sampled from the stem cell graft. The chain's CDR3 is CSELAGDTDTQYF. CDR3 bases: TGCAGTGAGCTAGCGGGAGACACAGATACGCAGTATTTT.